The clone carrying this T cell receptor beta chain showed up many times. Antigen: not known. The V and J ends lost 0 bases and 5 bases, in that order; junction bases with no gene match: 2. CDR3 length: 14 amino acids. Germline V gives CDR1 PRHDT, CDR2 FYEKMQ (reference sequence). The template used for profiling TCR beta VDJ and CDR3 was genomic DNA. TCRdb reanalysed the reads using MiXCR and keeps one entry per CDR3 protein. This sample yields 150,000 to 200,000 distinct CDR3 sequences, of which roughly three fifths are seen a single time; approximately 40% belongs to the top ten. This entry is derived from a study of CD8+CD57+ T cells in acquired aplastic anemia. The study, taken as a whole, reports: Almost 30 CD8+ CDR3 sequences occurred in both the patients and the controls. Patients showed no significant difference from controls in CD8+ Simpson's diversity.

Patients who underwent sequencing had shown CD8+CD57+ cell expansion by flow cytometry. Severe acquired aplastic anemia was diagnosed in all patients. This TCR came from a human donor with aplastic anemia. The material sequenced was sorted CD4+, CD8+, or CD8+CD57+ T cells (not recorded which) from PBMCs. The chain couples TRBV13 to TRBJ2-7; 9 nucleotides align to TRBD1. CDR3 protein: CASSLGTGGDEQYF. The CDR3 nucleotides read TGTGCCAGCAGCTTAGGAACAGGGGGCGACGAGCAGTACTTC.